This record covers a single TCR beta chain. Antigen unknown. This sample is drawn from a study of cytomegalovirus exposure and HLA in healthy donors. About the research overall: Samples from HLA-typed donors yielded approximately 80 million unique TCRs in an early data release.

13 Jbeta primers and 60 Vbeta primers were used for the PCR. The repertoire was sequenced with immunoSEQ multiplex PCR; TCRdb's copy has only in-frame clones and lacks some. The sample lists around 75,000 clones, about four fifths occurring once. Trimming at V came to 3 bases and at J to 2 bases, leaving 3 bases not matched to a gene. Per the germline V gene, CDR1 is SGHRS and CDR2 is YFSETQ. The CDR3 loop spans 14 amino acids. General study points: In a later analysis, at a false discovery rate of 0.05, roughly 18,000 TCR beta sequences were associated with HLA alleles. Most TCR sequences were rare, but some public TCRs occurred in many donors.

This chain links TRBV5-1 with TRBJ2-3; 7 bases are shared with TRBD1. The sample taken for sequencing was PBMCs. The TCR originated in a man aged 40-49 years in good health and CMV-seronegative. The CDR3 spells CASSWGQNTDTQYF. The CDR3 nucleotides read TGCGCCAGCAGCTGGGGACAGAACACAGATACGCAGTATTTT. Full variable domain (missing parts from reference TRBV5-1 and TRBJ2-3): KAGVTQTPRYLIKTRGQQVTLSCSPISGHRSVSWYQQTPGQGLQFLFEYFSETQRNKGNFPGRFSGRQFSNSRSEMNVSTLELGDSALYLCASSWGQNTDTQYFGPGTRLTVL.